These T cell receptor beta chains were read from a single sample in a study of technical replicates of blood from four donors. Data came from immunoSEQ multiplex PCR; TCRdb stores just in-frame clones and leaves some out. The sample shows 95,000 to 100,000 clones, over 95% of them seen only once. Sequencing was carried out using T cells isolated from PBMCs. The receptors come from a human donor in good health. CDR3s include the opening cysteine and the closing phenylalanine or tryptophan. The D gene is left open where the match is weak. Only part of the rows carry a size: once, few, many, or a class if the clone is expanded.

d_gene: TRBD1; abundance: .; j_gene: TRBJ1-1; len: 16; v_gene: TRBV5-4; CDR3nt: TGTGCCAGCAGCTCCCTTAGACAGGGGGCAGACACTGAAGCTTTCTTT; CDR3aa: CASSSLRQGADTEAFF
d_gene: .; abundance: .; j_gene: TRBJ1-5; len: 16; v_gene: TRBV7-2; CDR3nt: TGTGCCAGCAGCTTAGTTAGTGGACAGCTCAATCAGCCCCAGCATTTT; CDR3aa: CASSLVSGQLNQPQHF
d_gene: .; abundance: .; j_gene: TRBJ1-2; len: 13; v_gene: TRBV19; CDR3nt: TGTGCCAGTAGTATATCCAGGGGCTGGGGCTACACCTTC; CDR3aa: CASSISRGWGYTF
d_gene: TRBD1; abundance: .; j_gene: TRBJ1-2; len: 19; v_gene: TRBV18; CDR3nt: TGTGCCAGCTCACCGATACTCTTCCCGGGACAGGGTAACATCTATGGCTACACCTTC; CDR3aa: CASSPILFPGQGNIYGYTF
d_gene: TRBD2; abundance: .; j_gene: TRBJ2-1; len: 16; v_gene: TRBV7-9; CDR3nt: TGTGCCAGCAGGGGCCCGCAGTCGAGCGGGGACCATCGCGAGTTCTTC; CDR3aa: CASRGPQSSGDHREFF
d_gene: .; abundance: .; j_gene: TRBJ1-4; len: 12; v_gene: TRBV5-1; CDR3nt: TGCGCCAGCAGCGGGGGCGGGGAAAAACTGTTTTTT; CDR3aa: CASSGGGEKLFF
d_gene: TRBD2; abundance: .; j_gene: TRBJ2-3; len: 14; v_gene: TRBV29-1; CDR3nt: TGCAGCGTTGACCCTAGCGGGAGGTCAGATACGCAGTATTTT; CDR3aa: CSVDPSGRSDTQYF
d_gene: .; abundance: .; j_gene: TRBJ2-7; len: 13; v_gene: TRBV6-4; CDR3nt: TGTGCCAGCAGTACCGGTTCGACCTACGAGCAGTACTTC; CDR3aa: CASSTGSTYEQYF
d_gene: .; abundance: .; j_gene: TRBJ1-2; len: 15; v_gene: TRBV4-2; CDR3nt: TGTGCCAGCAGCCAAGACAGGGAATTCGGCTATGGCTACACCTTC; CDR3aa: CASSQDREFGYGYTF
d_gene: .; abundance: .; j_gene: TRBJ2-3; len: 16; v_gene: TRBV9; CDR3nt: TGTGCCAGCAGCGTAGTAAGCGGGTCTAGCACAGATACGCAGTATTTT; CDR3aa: CASSVVSGSSTDTQYF
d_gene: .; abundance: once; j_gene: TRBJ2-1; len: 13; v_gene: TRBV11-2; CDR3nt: TGTGCCAGCAGCTTATTGGGAGGCGATGAGCAGTTCTTC; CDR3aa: CASSLLGGDEQFF
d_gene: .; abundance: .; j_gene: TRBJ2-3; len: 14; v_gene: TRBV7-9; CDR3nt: TGTGCCAGCAGCTTAGTTTCTGTCCGAGATACGCAGTATTTT; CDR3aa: CASSLVSVRDTQYF
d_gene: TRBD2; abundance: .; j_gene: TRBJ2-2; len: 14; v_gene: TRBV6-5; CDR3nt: TGTGCCAGCAGTATGACTAGCGGCACCGGGGAGCTGTTTTTT; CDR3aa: CASSMTSGTGELFF
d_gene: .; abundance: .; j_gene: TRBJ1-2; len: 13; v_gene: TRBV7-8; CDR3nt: TGTGCCAGCAGCTTCAGGGGTGGCTATGGCTACACCTTC; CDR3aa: CASSFRGGYGYTF
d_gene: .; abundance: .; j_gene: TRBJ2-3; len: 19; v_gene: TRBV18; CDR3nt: TGTGCCAGCTCACCAAGGGAGGCCCCGGGCTACTCTGGCACAGATACGCAGTATTTT; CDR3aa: CASSPREAPGYSGTDTQYF
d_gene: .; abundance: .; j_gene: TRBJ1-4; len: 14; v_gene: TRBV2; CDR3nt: TGTGCCAGCAGTGTGGAAGGCGGGCGTGAAAAACTGTTTTTT; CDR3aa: CASSVEGGREKLFF
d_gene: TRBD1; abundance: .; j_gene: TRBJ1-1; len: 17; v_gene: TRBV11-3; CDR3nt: TGTGCCAGCAGCTTAGAAGATCCCCCGAGACAGGGGCCGGGGGCTTTCTTT; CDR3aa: CASSLEDPPRQGPGAFF
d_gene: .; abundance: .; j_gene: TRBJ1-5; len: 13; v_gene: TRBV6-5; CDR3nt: TGTGCCAGCAGTGAACAGAGCAATCAGCCCCAGCATTTT; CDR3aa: CASSEQSNQPQHF
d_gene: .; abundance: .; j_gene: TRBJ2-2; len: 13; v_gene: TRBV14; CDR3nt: TGTGCCAGCAGCCAATTGAGCCGCGGGGAGCTGTTTTTT; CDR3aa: CASSQLSRGELFF
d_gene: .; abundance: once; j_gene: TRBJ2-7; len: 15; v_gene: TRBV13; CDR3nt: TGTGCCAGCAGCCGGGGAGGACGGAGCTCCTACGAGCAGTACTTC; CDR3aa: CASSRGGRSSYEQYF
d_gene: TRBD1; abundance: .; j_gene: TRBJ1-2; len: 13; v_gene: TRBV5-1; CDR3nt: TGCGCCAGCAGCTCACGGGACAGCTATGGCTACACCTTC; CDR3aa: CASSSRDSYGYTF
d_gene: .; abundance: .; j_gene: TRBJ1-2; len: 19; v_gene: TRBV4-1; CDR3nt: TGCGCCAGCAGCCGAAGCCAGATCCTGGACCCCCAGGGAGGCTATGGCTACACCTTC; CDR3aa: CASSRSQILDPQGGYGYTF
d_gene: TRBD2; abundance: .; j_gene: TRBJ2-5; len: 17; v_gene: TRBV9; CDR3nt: TGTGCCAGCAGCGTAGCTTCCCGGGACGGGGGGTCGAAGACCCAGTACTTC; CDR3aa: CASSVASRDGGSKTQYF
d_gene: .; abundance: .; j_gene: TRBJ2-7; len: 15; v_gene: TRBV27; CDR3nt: TGTGCCAGCAGTATCTCGGCAGGGGTTAGCTACGAGCAGTACTTC; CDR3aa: CASSISAGVSYEQYF